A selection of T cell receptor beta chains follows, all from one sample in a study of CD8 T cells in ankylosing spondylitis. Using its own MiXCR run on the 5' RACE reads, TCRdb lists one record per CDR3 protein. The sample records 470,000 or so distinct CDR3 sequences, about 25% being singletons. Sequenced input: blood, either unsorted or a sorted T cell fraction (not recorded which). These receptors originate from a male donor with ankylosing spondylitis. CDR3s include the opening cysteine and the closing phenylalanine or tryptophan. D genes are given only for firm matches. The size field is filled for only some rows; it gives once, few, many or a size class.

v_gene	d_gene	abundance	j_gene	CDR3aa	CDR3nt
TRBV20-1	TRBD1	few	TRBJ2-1	CSAVPTGAEQFF	TGCAGTGCTGTCCCCACAGGGGCTGAGCAGTTCTTC
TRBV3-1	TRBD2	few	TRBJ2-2	CASSQVGGRNTGELFF	TGTGCCAGCAGCCAAGTGGGCGGGAGGAACACCGGGGAGCTGTTTTTT
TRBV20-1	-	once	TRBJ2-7	CSASPGWGYEQYF	TGCAGTGCTAGTCCTGGGTGGGGCTACGAGCAGTACTTC
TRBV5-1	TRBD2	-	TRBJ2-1	CASSTGTTSSYNEQFF	TGCGCCAGCAGCACCGGGACTACCAGCTCCTACAATGAGCAGTTCTTC
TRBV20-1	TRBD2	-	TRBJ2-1	CSAIAHKTSGRAYNEQFF	TGCAGTGCTATTGCCCACAAAACTAGCGGGAGGGCCTACAATGAGCAGTTCTTC
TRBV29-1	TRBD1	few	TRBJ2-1	CSVLTGLGQGANEQFF	TGCAGCGTTTTAACGGGATTAGGACAGGGGGCCAATGAGCAGTTCTTC
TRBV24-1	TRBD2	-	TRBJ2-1	CATSDPGLAGENEQFF	TGTGCCACCAGTGACCCGGGACTAGCGGGAGAAAATGAGCAGTTCTTC
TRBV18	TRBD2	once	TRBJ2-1	CASALTSGWLDEQFF	TGTGCCAGCGCCCTTACTAGCGGGTGGTTGGATGAGCAGTTCTTC
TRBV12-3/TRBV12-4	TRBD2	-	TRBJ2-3	CASSPRGSGSGDTQYF	TGTGCCAGCAGTCCCCGGGGTAGCGGGAGTGGCGATACGCAGTATTTT
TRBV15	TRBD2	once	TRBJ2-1	CATSRDRLAGVNEQFF	TGTGCCACCAGCAGAGATAGACTAGCGGGAGTCAATGAGCAGTTCTTC
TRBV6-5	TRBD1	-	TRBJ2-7	CASSSRDREKQYF	TGTGCCAGCAGTTCCCGGGACAGGGAGAAGCAGTACTTC
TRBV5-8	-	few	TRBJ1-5	CASSSTLLRPQHF	TGTGCCAGCAGTTCGACACTACTCCGGCCCCAGCATTTT
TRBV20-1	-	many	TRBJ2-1	CSALQAPISSNEQFF	TGCAGTGCTTTACAGGCGCCAATCTCCTCCAATGAGCAGTTCTTC
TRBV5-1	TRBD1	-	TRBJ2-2	CASSLAGQTMNTGELFF	TGCGCCAGCAGCTTGGCGGGACAGACCATGAACACCGGGGAGCTGTTTTTT